The 6 T cell receptor beta chains below come from one sample, sequenced in a study of shared clonotypes between healthy human individuals. Clones were sequenced by immunoSEQ multiplex PCR, and TCRdb holds only the in-frame ones, with some missing. Among millions of clones listed, approximately 93% were seen once. Sequencing used naive CD4+ T cells from PBMCs. The subset: CD45RA+ positively selected. The receptors were gathered from a man aged 18 to 29 in good health. Some clones in this sample may be carry-over from other donors' samples.

This chain's CDR3 is CASSVAGGHSYEQYF. The CDR3 DNA is TGTGCCAGCAGCGTAGCCGGCGGGCACTCCTACGAGCAGTACTTC. The chain carries TRBV9 and TRBJ2-7, with D perhaps TRBD2 (5 bases). V shed 0 bases and J shed 0 bases, with 10 bases lying between them. Germline V gene lookup returns CDR1 SGDLS and CDR2 YYNGEE. The CDR3 is 15 amino acids.

The chain uses TRBV28 and TRBJ1-4; D is perhaps TRBD1 (6 bases). The CDR3 has 16 residues. The V end was cut by 2 bases, the J end by 3 bases, with 13 bases between. CDR1 is MDHEN, CDR2 SYDVKM, per germline. The CDR3 sequence: CASSLHGGQANEKLFF. The CDR3 coding sequence is TGTGCCAGCAGTTTACACGGGGGGCAGGCTAATGAAAAACTGTTTTTT. Using reference TRBV28 and TRBJ1-4 for the parts outside the CDR3, the full variable domain is DVKVTQSSRYLVKRTGEKVFLECVQDMDHENMFWYRQDPGLGLRLIYFSYDVKMKEKGDIPEGYSVSREKKERFSLILESASTNQTSMYLCASSLHGGQANEKLFFGSGTQLSVL.

Details on this clone: This same CDR3 is encoded by further DNA sequences in the sample. V usage is TRBV5-6 and J usage is TRBJ2-3; D is perhaps TRBD1 or TRBD2 (5 bases each). Germline V gene sequence: CDR1 SGHDT, CDR2 YYEEEE. Trimming took off 0 bases at V and 3 bases at J, with 11 bases between the two ends. The CDR3 has 15 residues. Here the CDR3 reads CASSLAGRGTDTQYF. As DNA, the CDR3 is TGTGCCAGCAGCTTGGCGGGACGAGGTACAGATACGCAGTATTTT.

The rearrangement joins TRBV6-6 to TRBJ1-1; no reliable D call. The germline gives CDR1 MNHNY, CDR2 SVGAGI (reference sequence). This CDR3 is 15 amino acids long. Trimming pared 7 bases from V and 0 bases from J, leaving 15 bases between. CDR3 in DNA: TGTGCCAGCACCGACCAGGCACCTCTGAACACTGAAGCTTTCTTT. Protein: CASTDQAPLNTEAFF.

CDR3 protein: CASSLAHGQETQYF. DNA for the CDR3: TGCGCCAGCAGCTTGGCCCACGGTCAAGAGACCCAGTACTTC. The chain has TRBV5-1 and TRBJ2-5; no clear D. From germline, CDR1 is SGHRS and CDR2 YFSETQ. Trimming cost V 0 bases and J 2 bases, with 8 bases left between them. The CDR3 contains 14 residues.

This chain's CDR3 is CASRGLAGVTDTQYF. For the CDR3, the DNA is TGTGCCAGCAGAGGGCTAGCGGGGGTCACAGATACGCAGTATTTT. The rearrangement links TRBV6-1 to TRBJ2-3; 10 bases are shared with TRBD2. Looked up from germline, CDR1 is MNHNS and CDR2 is SASEGT. The ends lost 6 bases at V and 2 bases at J; junction bases unmatched: 5. The CDR3 runs 15 residues.